The entry that follows covers one T cell receptor beta chain sequence. What it binds is unknown. The data belong to a study of cytomegalovirus exposure and HLA in healthy donors. Study background: Previous work identified roughly 120 million unique TCR beta sequences from 150 million to 200 million T cells.

The primer mix had 60 Vbeta and 13 Jbeta primers. The assay was immunoSEQ multiplex PCR, and TCRdb's table has in-frame clones only and misses some. This sample has some 99,000 clones; roughly 70% occur once, and the top ten carry around 2%. Germline V lookup: CDR1 SGHAT, CDR2 FQNNGV. CDR3 length: 11 residues. The ends were cut back, 3 bases at V and 12 bases at J, with 12 bases in the middle. Study conclusions and caveats: Donor immune exposure was known only as CMV serostatus. For cytomegalovirus status, the classifier reportedly gave diagnoses with high specificity and sensitivity.

The sequence was collected from a male donor in good health and CMV-seronegative. This chain connects TRBV11-2 to TRBJ2-7; D may be TRBD2 (6 bases). Sequenced material: PBMCs. This CDR3 is CASSLGGLGYF. The CDR3 bases are TGTGCCAGCAGCTTGGGAGGACTCGGGTACTTC.